Below are 18 T cell receptor beta chains sequenced from a single sample in a study of blood T cell repertoires in COVID-19. Measured with immunoSEQ multiplex PCR; TCRdb has only the in-frame clones, and not every one. This table holds some 260,000 clones, around 90% found once. Sample: PBMCs or T cells enriched from blood (not recorded which). These receptors were obtained from a woman aged 25 to 39 with acute COVID-19.

The chain joins TRBV29-1 to TRBJ2-1; a weak D match, TRBD2 (6 bases). The CDR3 length is 11 residues. Germline V gives CDR1 SQVTM, CDR2 ANQGSEA. Between the trimmed V and J ends, which lost 4 bases and 13 bases, there was a span of 14 bases. CDR3 sequence (DNA): TGCAGCGTTGGGGTGGAGGGGAAACAGTTCTTC. Its translation is CSVGVEGKQFF.

The sample holds a few counts of this clone. The CDR3 here is CASSLTRAAPLHF. DNA for the CDR3: TGTGCCAGCAGCTTAACCAGGGCGGCACCCCTCCACTTT. V gene TRBV13 combines with J gene TRBJ1-6; a possible D gene is TRBD1 (5 bases). V shed 2 bases and J shed 11 bases, with 10 bases lying between them. The CDR3 length is 13 residues. The germline CDR1 and CDR2 sequences are PRHDT and FYEKMQ (reference sequence).

V usage is TRBV6-5 and J usage is TRBJ1-3; 8 nucleotides match TRBD1. Germline V CDR1 and CDR2: MNHEY, SVGAGI. The J segment lost 3 bases and the V segment lost 6 bases, leaving 7 bases of the junction unmatched. CDR3 size: 15 residues. The CDR3 here is CASRLGTGVGNTIYF. The DNA of the CDR3 is TGTGCCAGCAGACTCGGGACAGGCGTTGGAAACACCATATATTTT.

A few counts support this clone. This chain joins TRBV10-3 and TRBJ1-3; 9 positions match TRBD1. The CDR3 consists of 18 residues. The V gene end was trimmed by 11 bases and the J gene end by 0 bases; junction bases not matched to a gene: 17. Germline assignment: CDR1 ENHRY and CDR2 SYGVKD. This CDR3 is CASRPGTGQSDSGNTIYF. The CDR3 DNA follows: TGTGCCTCCCGGCCCGGGACAGGGCAATCCGACTCTGGAAACACCATATATTTT.

The V call is TRBV27, the J call TRBJ2-1; 8 nucleotides match TRBD2. The CDR3 is 14 amino acids. Germline-derived CDR1 and CDR2 are MNHEY and SMNVEV (reference sequence). J was trimmed by 13 bases and V by 2 bases; bases with no gene match: 10. In DNA form, the CDR3 reads TGTGCCAGCAGTTTAGGTCGGGAGGGTTACCCTCAGTTCTTC. This codes for CASSLGREGYPQFF.

The chain links TRBV7-2 to TRBJ1-3; 9 nucleotides align to TRBD1. J gave up 4 bases and V 2 bases, and 6 bases lay outside the gene matches. Germline V lookup: CDR1 SGHTA, CDR2 FQGNSA. CDR3 length equals 16 residues. The DNA for the CDR3 is TGTGCCAGCAGCTTAAGGGGACAGGGAAGCGGAAACACCATATATTTT. Translation gives CASSLRGQGSGNTIYF. The whole variable domain, remainder taken from reference TRBV7-2 and TRBJ1-3, is GAGVSQSPSNKVTEKGKDVELRCDPISGHTALYWYRQSLGQGLEFLIYFQGNSAPDKSGLPSDRFSAERTGGSVSTLTIQRTQQEDSAVYLCASSLRGQGSGNTIYFGEGSWLTVV.

The chain couples TRBV11-2 to TRBJ1-2, with 8 positions matching TRBD1. From germline, CDR1 is SGHAT and CDR2 FQNNGV. The V and J ends lost 2 bases and 4 bases, in that order; junction bases with no gene match: 9. This CDR3 has 16 residues. The CDR3 coding sequence is TGTGCCAGCAGCTTATCGACAGGGGCGGGGAGCTATGGCTACACCTTC. Translating it yields CASSLSTGAGSYGYTF.

The CDR3 nucleotides are TGCGCCAGCAGCCAAGAAGGGTACTTTTTCGGGACTGATGAGCAGTTCTTC. Amino acid sequence: CASSQEGYFFGTDEQFF. V gene TRBV4-3 combines with J gene TRBJ2-1; maybe TRBD2 (6 bases). In germline, CDR1 is LGHNA, CDR2 YSLEER. The ends were cut back, 0 bases at V and 8 bases at J, with 20 bases in the middle. This CDR3 has 17 residues.

The chain has TRBV28 and TRBJ1-2; 7 positions agree with TRBD1. This CDR3 contains 15 residues. J gave up 3 bases and V 5 bases, and 9 bases lay outside the gene matches. From germline, CDR1 is MDHEN and CDR2 SYDVKM. CDR3 region: CASSPKTGIHYGYTF. CDR3 coding DNA: TGTGCCAGCAGTCCTAAGACAGGGATTCACTATGGCTACACCTTC.

V and J are TRBV2 and TRBJ1-6, with a weak D call TRBD1 (5 bases). With 10 bases removed from V and 0 bases from J, the gap between germline ends came to 19 bases. The CDR3 has 17 amino acids. Germline CDR1 reads SNHLY; CDR2 reads FYNNEI. CDR3 DNA sequence: TGTGCCACTTCGCCCCTAGGACAAAACTCCTATAATTCACCCCTCCACTTT. Encoded protein: CATSPLGQNSYNSPLHF.

The chain couples TRBV10-3 to TRBJ1-2, with 11 bases aligning to TRBD1. The germline CDR1 and CDR2 sequences are ENHRY and SYGVKD. Losses at the gene ends were 0 bases for V and 2 bases for J; bases not matched to a gene: 11. CDR3 size: 19 residues. The CDR3 is CAISESTGQGAGGNYGYTF. The DNA for the CDR3 is TGTGCCATCAGTGAGTCTACTGGACAGGGGGCCGGGGGAAACTATGGCTACACCTTC.

The V and J genes are TRBV11-2 and TRBJ2-1; TRBD2 might be the D (5 bases). There are 13 residues in the CDR3. Trimming took off 8 bases at V and 7 bases at J, with 15 bases between the two ends. Germline assignment: CDR1 SGHAT and CDR2 FQNNGV. The CDR3 nucleotides read TGTGCCAGCCGTAGCGCCTTGAGGAATGAGCAGTTCTTC. Amino acids: CASRSALRNEQFF.

This chain links TRBV7-3 with TRBJ2-1; possibly TRBD2 for D (5 bases). Germline CDR1 is SGHTA and CDR2 is FQGTGA. CDR3 length: 15 amino acids. The germline V and J ends were trimmed by 5 bases and 0 bases, with 11 bases remaining between them. In nucleotides, the CDR3 is TGTGCCAGCAGCCCGAGCGGCCCCTCCTACAATGAGCAGTTCTTC. This gives the protein CASSPSGPSYNEQFF.

The chain has TRBV2 and TRBJ2-1, with TRBD1 as a possible D gene (5 bases). The CDR3 sequence is 16 residues long. Germline CDR1 SNHLY, CDR2 FYNNEI. Trimming cost V 1 base and J 0 bases, with 10 bases left between them. The DNA for the CDR3 is TGTGCCAGCAGTGAAGGGGGCTTAAGCTCCTACAATGAGCAGTTCTTC. It translates to CASSEGGLSSYNEQFF. The whole variable domain, remainder taken from reference TRBV2 and TRBJ2-1, is EPEVTQTPSHQVTQMGQEVILRCVPISNHLYFYWYRQILGQKVEFLVSFYNNEISEKSEIFDDQFSVERPDGSNFTLKIRSTKLEDSAMYFCASSEGGLSSYNEQFFGPGTRLTVL.

V is TRBV6-2 or TRBV6-3 and J is TRBJ2-7, with 7 bases that match TRBD2. J lost 2 bases, V lost 1 base, and 2 bases had no gene match. The CDR3 length is 14 residues. Germline lookup yields CDR1 MNHEY and CDR2 SVGEGT. CDR3 coding DNA: TGTGCCAGCAGTTACTTGGGGACTACCTACGAGCAGTACTTC. It translates to CASSYLGTTYEQYF.

This clone was seen only a few times. The chain uses TRBV13 and TRBJ1-1; tentatively, D is TRBD1 (5 bases). The CDR3 is 13 amino acids. CDR1 is PRHDT, CDR2 FYEKMQ, per germline (reference sequence). Between the trimmed V and J ends, which lost 5 bases and 5 bases, there was a span of 12 bases. The CDR3 is CASSLEGLTEAFF. DNA of the CDR3: TGTGCCAGCAGCCTAGAGGGGCTTACTGAAGCTTTCTTT. The full variable domain, its missing parts supplied by reference TRBV13 and TRBJ1-1, is AAGVIQSPRHLIKEKRETATLKCYPIPRHDTVYWYQQGPGQDPQFLISFYEKMQSDKGSIPDRFSAQQFSDYHSELNMSSLELGDSALYFCASSLEGLTEAFFGQGTRLTVV.

The rearrangement links TRBV2 to TRBJ2-1; D might be TRBD1 (5 bases). V was pared by 4 bases and J by 8 bases, with 15 bases between. In germline, CDR1 is SNHLY, CDR2 FYNNEI. The CDR3 extends over 14 amino acids. CDR3 nucleotide sequence: TGTGCCAGCAGTGCTGGTCAGGGTTTGGATGAGCAGTTCTTC. It encodes CASSAGQGLDEQFF.

The V and J genes are TRBV19 and TRBJ2-5; TRBD2 matches 10 bases. The CDR3 is made up of 15 amino acids. Trimming took 3 bases from V and 5 from J; bases not matched to a gene: 6. Germline V gene data show CDR1 as LNHDA and CDR2 as SQIVND (reference sequence). The CDR3 bases are TGTGCCAGTAGTATGACGGGACTAGCGACGGAGACCCAGTACTTC. Protein product: CASSMTGLATETQYF.